These T cell receptor beta chains were read from a single sample in a study of CD8 T cells in Susac syndrome. One entry per CDR3 protein results from TCRdb running MiXCR on the immunoSEQ multiplex PCR reads. This table has some 300,000 distinct CDR3 sequences, approximately 85% appearing once. The sample comprised CD8+ T cells from PBMCs. These receptors were obtained from a human donor with multiple sclerosis. CDR3s include the opening cysteine and the closing phenylalanine or tryptophan. Fields, in order: D gene, clone size, J gene, V gene, CDR3 protein. D genes are given only for firm matches. Not every row has a clone size; where given, it reads once, few, many or a size class.

D gene: TRBD2
clone size: -
J gene: TRBJ2-5
V gene: TRBV28
CDR3 protein: CASSLGGNGEGETQYF

D gene: TRBD1
clone size: -
J gene: TRBJ1-1
V gene: TRBV27
CDR3 protein: CASNPGTGSGMNTEAFF

D gene: TRBD2
clone size: -
J gene: TRBJ2-1
V gene: TRBV19
CDR3 protein: CASSIDLSSGNYNEQFF

D gene: TRBD2
clone size: -
J gene: TRBJ2-1
V gene: TRBV7-8
CDR3 protein: CASSLTLSPSGLHYNEQFF

D gene: TRBD1
clone size: -
J gene: TRBJ2-1
V gene: TRBV6-5
CDR3 protein: CASSYQGEDNEQFF

D gene: -
clone size: -
J gene: TRBJ2-6
V gene: TRBV5-1
CDR3 protein: CASRLGQQSYSGANVLTF

D gene: -
clone size: few
J gene: TRBJ2-7
V gene: TRBV11-2
CDR3 protein: CASSSLTYEQYF

D gene: -
clone size: -
J gene: TRBJ1-5
V gene: TRBV11-2
CDR3 protein: CASSLGTFPNQPQHF

D gene: -
clone size: -
J gene: TRBJ2-7
V gene: TRBV7-8
CDR3 protein: CASSPRDGSYEQYF

D gene: TRBD1
clone size: -
J gene: TRBJ1-5
V gene: TRBV28
CDR3 protein: CASSPGQGAYQPQHF